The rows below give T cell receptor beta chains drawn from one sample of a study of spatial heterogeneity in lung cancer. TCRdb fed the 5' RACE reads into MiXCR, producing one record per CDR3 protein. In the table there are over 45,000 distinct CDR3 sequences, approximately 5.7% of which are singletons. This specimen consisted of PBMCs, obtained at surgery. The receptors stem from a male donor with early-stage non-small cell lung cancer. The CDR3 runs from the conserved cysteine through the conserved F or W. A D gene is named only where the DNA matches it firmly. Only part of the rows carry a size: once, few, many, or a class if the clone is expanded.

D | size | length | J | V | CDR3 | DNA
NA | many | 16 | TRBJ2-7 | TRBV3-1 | CASSQTAELSSYEQYF | TGTGCCAGCAGCCAGACAGCAGAACTTAGCTCCTACGAGCAGTACTTC
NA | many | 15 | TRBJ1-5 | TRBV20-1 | CSATPMTSGNQPQHF | TGCAGTGCTACCCCCATGACGTCGGGCAATCAGCCCCAGCATTTT
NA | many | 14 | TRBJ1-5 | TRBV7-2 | CASSLVRDNQPQHF | TGTGCCAGCAGCTTAGTTCGGGACAATCAGCCCCAGCATTTT
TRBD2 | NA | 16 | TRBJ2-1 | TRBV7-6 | CASSSPGLAGHNEQFF | TGTGCCAGCAGCTCGCCGGGACTAGCGGGACACAATGAGCAGTTCTTC
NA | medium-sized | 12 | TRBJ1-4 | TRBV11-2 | CASSPMVGKLFF | TGTGCCAGCAGCCCCATGGTGGGGAAACTGTTTTTT
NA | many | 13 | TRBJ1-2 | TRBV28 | CASRPGTPSGYTF | TGTGCCAGCAGACCCGGGACACCATCGGGCTACACCTTC
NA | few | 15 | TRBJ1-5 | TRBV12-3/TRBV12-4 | CASSFDGSSNQPQHF | TGTGCCAGCAGTTTTGACGGTTCAAGCAATCAGCCCCAGCATTTT
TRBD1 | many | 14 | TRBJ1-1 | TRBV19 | CASSSDRRGTEAFF | TGTGCCAGTAGTTCGGACAGGAGGGGAACTGAAGCTTTCTTT
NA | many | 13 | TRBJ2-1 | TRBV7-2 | CASSLNEDNEQFF | TGTGCCAGCAGCTTAAACGAGGACAATGAGCAGTTCTTC
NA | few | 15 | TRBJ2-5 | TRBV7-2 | CASSLDRQRLGTQYF | TGTGCCAGCAGCTTAGACCGTCAGCGCCTGGGGACCCAGTACTTC
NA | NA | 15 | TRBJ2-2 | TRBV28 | CASSFFGLNTGELFF | TGTGCCAGCAGTTTCTTCGGGCTGAACACCGGGGAGCTGTTTTTT
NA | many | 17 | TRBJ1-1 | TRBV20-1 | CSASTTGRKIMNTEAFF | TGCAGTGCTAGTACTACGGGGCGGAAGATAATGAACACTGAAGCTTTCTTT